These 22 T cell receptor beta chains share one sample of origin, sequenced in a study of T cell responses to AZD1222 COVID-19 vaccine. Sequencing used immunoSEQ multiplex PCR; TCRdb keeps in-frame clones, though not all of them. Seen here are tens of thousands of clones, 84% observed once, and the top ten hold approximately 7.4%. The material was peripheral blood, obtained on day 0 of AZD1222 vaccination. Source of these receptors: an adult in good health.

The chain has TRBV18 and TRBJ2-2; 7 positions agree with TRBD2. Per the germline V gene, CDR1 is KGHSH and CDR2 is LQKENI. Trimming cost V 3 bases and J 4 bases; bases outside gene matches: 8. This CDR3 contains 16 residues. The CDR3 nucleotides are TGTGCCAGCTCACCGCCTGGACTAGTAGGCACCGGGGAGCTGTTTTTT. It translates to CASSPPGLVGTGELFF.

The chain recombines TRBV19 with TRBJ1-2; D not resolved. Trimming cost V 0 bases and J 4 bases, with 9 bases left between them. This CDR3 comprises 14 residues. The germline V gene encodes CDR1 LNHDA and CDR2 SQIVND (reference sequence). The CDR3 nucleotides read TGTGCCAGTAGTATAGATGTAGAAATCTATGGCTACACCTTC. It yields the protein CASSIDVEIYGYTF.

V gene TRBV7-2 combines with J gene TRBJ2-2; possible D gene TRBD2, 6 bases. The CDR3 consists of 14 residues. From germline, CDR1 is SGHTA and CDR2 FQGNSA. Deletions cut 5 bases from V and 7 bases from J, with 14 bases between. CDR3 coding DNA: TGTGCCAGCAGCGCAAGGGACTTTGGCGGGGAGCTGTTTTTT. This sequence encodes CASSARDFGGELFF.

The chain is built from TRBV27 and TRBJ1-2; TRBD1 aligns across 7 bases. Germline V gene data show CDR1 as MNHEY and CDR2 as SMNVEV (reference sequence). The V segment lost 5 bases and the J segment 5 bases; nucleotides outside the gene matches: 8. There are 14 residues in the CDR3. The CDR3 sequence: CASSPGQPWYGYTF. CDR3 coding DNA: TGTGCCAGCAGTCCGGGACAGCCCTGGTATGGCTACACCTTC.

This clone was counted only a few times. The V gene is TRBV3-1 (or the pseudogene TRBV3-2), the J gene TRBJ1-1, with TRBD1 matching over 9 bases. V gave up 3 bases and J gave up 1 base; unmatched junction bases: 6. The CDR3 sequence is 16 residues long. Germline-derived CDR1 and CDR2 are LGHDT and YNNKEL (reference sequence). Here the CDR3 reads CASSHEGTGPNTEAFF. The CDR3 bases are TGTGCCAGCAGCCACGAGGGGACAGGGCCGAACACTGAAGCTTTCTTT.

The chain couples TRBV9 to TRBJ2-2; perhaps TRBD2 as D (5 bases). CDR1 and CDR2 from the germline V gene are SGDLS and YYNGEE. The CDR3 extends over 12 amino acids. Between the trimmed V and J ends, which lost 0 bases and 8 bases, there was a span of 5 bases. The CDR3 DNA is TGTGCCAGCAGCGTAGTAGCGGGGGAGCTGTTTTTT. Its translation: CASSVVAGELFF.

The chain is built from TRBV18 and TRBJ1-5; no clear D gene. The V gene's germline CDR1 is KGHSH and CDR2 LQKENI. Trimming pared 4 bases from V and 7 bases from J, leaving 17 bases between. This CDR3 region has 15 residues. Written as DNA, the CDR3 is TGTGCCAGCTCACTAGAGGGTACTGGGTGGCAGCCCCAGCATTTT. This encodes CASSLEGTGWQPQHF. The variable domain in full, completed from reference TRBV18 and TRBJ1-5, reads NAGVMQNPRHLVRRRGQEARLRCSPMKGHSHVYWYRQLPEEGLKFMVYLQKENIIDESGMPKERFSAEFPKEGPSILRIQQVVRGDSAAYFCASSLEGTGWQPQHFGDGTRLSIL.

The chain couples TRBV30 to TRBJ1-4; D call uncertain. Trimming removed 4 bases from V and 8 bases from J, with 14 bases in between. CDR3 length: 13 amino acids. The germline CDR1 and CDR2 sequences are GTSNPN and SVGIG (reference sequence). The DNA for the CDR3 is TGTGCCTGGACAGCCAGGCGCAGGGAAAAACTGTTTTTT. It yields the protein CAWTARRREKLFF. The whole variable domain, filled in from reference TRBV30 and TRBJ1-4, reads SQTIHQWPATLVQPVGSPLSLECTVEGTSNPNLYWYRQAAGRGLQLLFYSVGIGQISSEVPQNLSASRPQDRQFILSSKKLLLSDSGFYLCAWTARRREKLFFGSGTQLSVL.

Comment on this clone: Other DNA sequences in the same sample also yield this CDR3. The gene calls are TRBV6-5 and TRBJ1-5; TRBD1 might be the D (5 bases). There are 12 residues in the CDR3. The ends were cut back, 5 bases at V and 4 bases at J, with 6 bases in the middle. CDR1 MNHEY and CDR2 SVGAGI come from the germline V gene. DNA for the CDR3: TGTGCCAGCAGTCCAGGGAATCAGCCCCAGCATTTT. It translates to CASSPGNQPQHF.

CDR3 protein: CASSLGVRIYGYTF. The CDR3 DNA is TGTGCCAGCAGCTTAGGAGTCCGAATATATGGCTACACCTTC. The chain has TRBV13 and TRBJ1-2; D call uncertain. V was shortened by 0 bases and J by 5 bases, with 10 bases between the two germline ends. CDR1 is PRHDT, CDR2 FYEKMQ, per germline (reference sequence). The CDR3 covers 14 residues.

This clone was counted a few times. This sequence joins TRBV27 and TRBJ2-6; D unclear. This CDR3 is built from 16 residues. Germline-derived CDR1 and CDR2 are MNHEY and SMNVEV (reference sequence). The V end was cut by 6 bases, the J end by 0 bases, with 12 bases between. CDR3 sequence reads: CASRHGGISGANVLTF. CDR3 sequence (DNA): TGTGCCAGCAGACATGGTGGGATCTCTGGGGCCAACGTCCTGACTTTC.

The V call is TRBV9, the J call TRBJ2-7; TRBD1 matches 9 bases. V lost 3 bases to trimming and J lost 2 bases; unmatched junction nucleotides: 3. Germline V gene data show CDR1 as SGDLS and CDR2 as YYNGEE. This CDR3 comprises 14 residues. The CDR3 loop is CASSAGQGPYEQYF. The CDR3 DNA reads TGTGCCAGCAGCGCTGGACAGGGGCCCTACGAGCAGTACTTC.

The rearrangement links TRBV5-1 to TRBJ1-2, with a possible D match to TRBD1 (6 bases). Trimming removed 0 bases at V and 3 bases at J, with 12 bases between. The CDR3 covers 15 residues. Germline CDR1 SGHRS, CDR2 YFSETQ. The CDR3 reads CASSLDRGADYGYTF. As DNA, the CDR3 is TGCGCCAGCAGCTTGGATCGGGGGGCTGACTATGGCTACACCTTC.

This clone appeared a single time. The chain uses TRBV19 and TRBJ2-3, with D perhaps TRBD1 (6 bases). The V gene's germline CDR1 is LNHDA and CDR2 SQIVND (reference sequence). The CDR3 runs to 20 residues. Trimming removed 6 bases at V and 0 bases at J, with 28 bases between. CDR3 sequence: CASSRRITGRRTSSTDTQYF. CDR3 bases: TGTGCCAGTAGCCGGAGAATTACAGGGCGGAGGACCTCTAGCACAGATACGCAGTATTTT.

As concerns this clone: Other DNA variants within this sample encode the same CDR3. The V and J genes are TRBV6-1 and TRBJ1-1, with a tentative D call TRBD1 (5 bases). The CDR3 spans 13 residues. Germline V gives CDR1 MNHNS, CDR2 SASEGT. Trimming shortened V by 2 bases and J by 1 base, and 5 bases separated the two germline ends. CDR3 in amino acids: CASSERGNTEAFF. The CDR3 DNA reads as TGTGCCAGCAGTGAAAGGGGGAACACTGAAGCTTTCTTT.

CDR3 DNA sequence: TGTGCCAGTAGCTCCCAGGCAAGTGCGGGCACTGAAGCTTTCTTT. This translates into CASSSQASAGTEAFF. The rearrangement uses TRBV19 and TRBJ1-1; no reliable D call. The germline V gene has CDR1 LNHDA and CDR2 SQIVND (reference sequence). This CDR3 contains 15 residues. Trimming removed 6 bases from V and 4 bases from J, with 18 bases in between.

The chain joins TRBV7-2 to TRBJ1-5, with 8 nucleotides matching TRBD1. Per germline, CDR1 SGHTA and CDR2 FQGNSA. The CDR3 has 16 amino acids. V shed 2 bases and J 0 bases; nucleotides not matched to a gene: 3. The CDR3: CASSLTGGPSNQPQHF. CDR3 in DNA: TGTGCCAGCAGCTTAACAGGGGGTCCTAGCAATCAGCCCCAGCATTTT.

The V and J genes are TRBV5-3 and TRBJ2-2, with D possibly TRBD2 on 6 matching bases. TRBV5-3 is an open reading frame whose function is uncertain. The V end was cut by 4 bases, the J end by 5 bases, with 15 bases between. The CDR3 loop spans 15 amino acids. The CDR3 loop reads CARSLVGGLTGELFF. CDR3 DNA: TGTGCCAGAAGCCTGGTTGGAGGGTTAACCGGGGAGCTGTTTTTT.

The J gene is TRBJ1-2, the V gene TRBV14; the D is unclear. The germline V gene encodes CDR1 SGHDN and CDR2 FVKESK. Between the trimmed V and J ends, which lost 5 bases and 8 bases, there was a span of 12 bases. The CDR3 spans 12 residues. DNA for the CDR3: TGTGCCAGCAGCGACCGGGAGTGGGGCTACACCTTC. Translated: CASSDREWGYTF.

V and J are TRBV3-1 (or the pseudogene TRBV3-2) and TRBJ2-5; 11 positions match TRBD2. J was trimmed by 9 bases and V by 3 bases; bases with no gene match: 9. The CDR3 extends over 15 amino acids. Per the germline V gene, CDR1 is LGHDT and CDR2 is YNNKEL (reference sequence). The CDR3 loop reads CASSHRTSGLPAQYF. CDR3 bases: TGTGCCAGCAGCCATAGGACTAGCGGGCTACCGGCCCAGTACTTC.

The chain couples TRBV28 to TRBJ2-2; D is undetermined. Between the trimmed V and J ends, which lost 3 bases and 5 bases, there was a span of 7 bases. The CDR3 has 13 amino acids. Germline V gives CDR1 MDHEN, CDR2 SYDVKM. This chain's CDR3 is CASSFSVTGELFF. CDR3 sequence (DNA): TGTGCCAGCAGTTTTTCGGTGACCGGGGAGCTGTTTTTT. Full variable domain (missing parts from reference TRBV28 and TRBJ2-2): DVKVTQSSRYLVKRTGEKVFLECVQDMDHENMFWYRQDPGLGLRLIYFSYDVKMKEKGDIPEGYSVSREKKERFSLILESASTNQTSMYLCASSFSVTGELFFGEGSRLTVL.

This chain links TRBV3-1 (or the pseudogene TRBV3-2) with TRBJ2-5, with a weak D call TRBD1 (5 bases). The germline CDR1 and CDR2 sequences are LGHDT and YNNKEL (reference sequence). The CDR3 contains 16 residues. The ends were cut back, 5 bases at V and 2 bases at J, with 18 bases in the middle. This CDR3 is CASSSGLAGRQETQYF. CDR3 nucleotide sequence: TGTGCCAGCAGCTCAGGGTTAGCAGGGCGTCAAGAGACCCAGTACTTC.